The source of this TCR beta chain is a study of T cell changes during pregnancy in multiple sclerosis. The table came from immunoSEQ multiplex PCR; TCRdb's copy has only in-frame clones and leaves some out. The repertoire holds 55,000 to 70,000 clones, approximately 90% seen once, with about 1.8% in the top ten. CDR1 is SQVTM and CDR2 is ANQGSEA in the germline V gene. The CDR3 loop spans 13 amino acids. V trimming: 7 bases; J trimming: 6 bases; junction bases outside the gene matches: 7. The sample consisted of peripheral blood, taken after pregnancy. The rearrangement links TRBV29-1 to TRBJ2-3, with TRBD2 matching 10 bases. This receptor was identified in a female donor with multiple sclerosis, enrolled in a pregnancy study. The CDR3 nucleotides read TGCAGCGGAGAGCGGGGGGGTGACGATACGCAGTATTTT. This translates into CSGERGGDDTQYF.